These T cell receptor beta chains were read from a single sample in a study of immune characterization of retroperitoneal liposarcoma. TCRdb reprocessed the PCR reads with MiXCR, giving one entry per CDR3 protein. The sample records some 7,700 distinct CDR3 sequences, just under 30% being singletons. The sample comprised blood. These receptors originate from a male donor with retroperitoneal liposarcoma. Both conserved end residues are part of each CDR3. The order of the fields is clone size, D gene, V gene, J gene, CDR3 DNA, CDR3 protein. D genes are given only for firm matches. Clone size is shown for a subset of rows, as once, few, many or a class of expanded clone.

few	-	TRBV6-1	TRBJ1-6	TGTGCCAGCAGTTTAGGACCGCAGAATTCACCCCTCCACTTT	CASSLGPQNSPLHF
many	-	TRBV6-1	TRBJ2-7	TGTGCCAGCAGTGAAGGGGACTTCTTGACCTACGAGCAGTACTTC	CASSEGDFLTYEQYF
medium-sized	-	TRBV6-5	TRBJ2-7	TGTGCCAGTACAGCCAGCTCCTACGAGCAGTACTTC	CASTASSYEQYF
-	TRBD1	TRBV6-1	TRBJ1-6	TGTGCCAGCAGTGAAGGACAGGGGGTACGTTCACCCCTCCACTTT	CASSEGQGVRSPLHF
many	-	TRBV6-1	TRBJ2-7	TGTGCCAGCAGACGAGATGTGGACTCCTACGAGCAGTACTTC	CASRRDVDSYEQYF
few	TRBD1	TRBV27	TRBJ1-2	TGTGCCAGCAGTAAGTCCCTCGCCGGGACAGTCTTTAACTATGGCTACACCTTC	CASSKSLAGTVFNYGYTF
-	-	TRBV5-5	TRBJ2-7	TGTGCCAGCAGCTTGAATTCAGGGCTATCCTACGAGCAGTACTTC	CASSLNSGLSYEQYF
many	-	TRBV7-2	TRBJ2-1	TGTGCCAGCACCGAGTGGGGGGAAGGTTACAATGAGCAGTTCTTC	CASTEWGEGYNEQFF
-	-	TRBV7-2	TRBJ2-5	TGTGCCAGCAGCTTAGTAAGGGGAAGCGGAGAGACCCAGTACTTC	CASSLVRGSGETQYF
few	TRBD1	TRBV6-1	TRBJ2-2	TGTGCCAGTACAGGGGTGTTGAGGAACACCGGGGAGCTGTTTTTT	CASTGVLRNTGELFF
many	-	TRBV25-1	TRBJ2-2	TGTGCCAGCAGGGGCAGGGGTAGGGACACCGGGGAGCTGTTTTTT	CASRGRGRDTGELFF
large	-	TRBV6-1	TRBJ2-5	TGTGCCAGCAGTGACTCGCGGGAGACCCAGTACTTC	CASSDSRETQYF
medium-sized	TRBD2	TRBV6-1	TRBJ2-3	TGTGCCAGCAGTGAAGCGCTAGCGGGAAGCACAGATACGCAGTATTTT	CASSEALAGSTDTQYF
-	-	TRBV6-1	TRBJ2-7	TGTGCCAGCAGCGACAGGCTGGCCTACGAGCAGTACTTC	CASSDRLAYEQYF
once	TRBD2	TRBV10-2	TRBJ2-7	TGCGCCAGCAGTGAGCAGGGAGGGCCTCAGCAGTACTTC	CASSEQGGPQQYF
-	TRBD1	TRBV6-6	TRBJ2-7	TGTGCCAGCAGTCCGCCGGACAGGGCCGAGCAGTACTTC	CASSPPDRAEQYF
large	-	TRBV6-1	TRBJ2-1	TGTGCCAGCAGTTATAGGAAGGGTAGCTCCTACAATGAGCAGTTCTTC	CASSYRKGSSYNEQFF
-	-	TRBV12-3/TRBV12-4	TRBJ2-5	TGTGCCAGCAGTCTCCCGACGGGACCCGGTGGAGAGACCCAGTACTTC	CASSLPTGPGGETQYF
medium-sized	-	TRBV7-8	TRBJ1-5	TGTGCCAGCAGCTCCTCGTCCGGGAATCAGCCCCAGCATTTT	CASSSSSGNQPQHF
medium-sized	-	TRBV6-5	TRBJ2-7	TGTGCCAGCAGGGGGATGTACGAGCAGTACTTC	CASRGMYEQYF
medium-sized	TRBD2	TRBV6-1	TRBJ2-1	TGTGCCAGCAGTTTTTACAAGGGGAGGGTCAATGAGCAGTTCTTC	CASSFYKGRVNEQFF
-	TRBD2	TRBV6-1	TRBJ2-7	TGTGCCAGCAGTGACGGACTAGCGGGACGCTCCTACGAGCAGTACTTC	CASSDGLAGRSYEQYF
-	TRBD2	TRBV27	TRBJ2-3	TGTGCCAGCACCGCGACTAGCGGACTCACAGATACGCAGTATTTT	CASTATSGLTDTQYF
medium-sized	TRBD1	TRBV6-1	TRBJ2-1	TGTGCCAGCAGCCTGGGACAGGGCTTATACAATGAGCAGTTCTTC	CASSLGQGLYNEQFF
few	-	TRBV6-6	TRBJ2-1	TGTGCCAGCAGTCGGGCCACGGATTACAATGAGCAGTTCTTC	CASSRATDYNEQFF
-	TRBD2	TRBV6-1	TRBJ2-1	TGTGCCAGCAGTGAAGGTTTAGCGGGAGATTTCGAGCAGTTCTTC	CASSEGLAGDFEQFF
medium-sized	-	TRBV4-1	TRBJ2-1	TGCGCCAGCAGCCTCGGACCAACCGGGTTGTTCTTC	CASSLGPTGLFF
many	TRBD2	TRBV7-6	TRBJ2-5	TGTGCCAGCAGAAACGCGGGCGGGAGGGCCGGAGAGACCCAGTACTTC	CASRNAGGRAGETQYF
-	-	TRBV6-1	TRBJ1-3	TGTGCCAGCAGTAAGACGTTCCCTGGAAACACCATATATTTT	CASSKTFPGNTIYF
large	TRBD2	TRBV6-1	TRBJ2-1	TGTGCCAGCAGTCCCCTGCCAGGGCGGGAGGCTAATGAGCAGTTCTTC	CASSPLPGREANEQFF
few	TRBD1	TRBV7-6	TRBJ2-1	TGTGCCAGCAGCCCTCTTATCCGGACAGGGGAGCCCGAGAGGGTCCCCTACAATGAGCAGTTCTTC	CASSPLIRTGEPERVPYNEQFF
medium-sized	-	TRBV7-6	TRBJ2-1	TGTGCCAGCAGCTTAGTAGGTGTGCGGGATGAGCAGTTCTTC	CASSLVGVRDEQFF
-	-	TRBV7-6	TRBJ2-7	TGTGCCACCCCTAGAACAGACTACGAGCAGTACTTC	CATPRTDYEQYF
-	-	TRBV6-1	TRBJ1-2	TGTGCCAGCAGTGAAGCTCACTATGGCTACACCTTC	CASSEAHYGYTF
medium-sized	TRBD1	TRBV12-3/TRBV12-4	TRBJ1-1	TGTGCCAGCAGAAGGACAGGCATGAACACTGAAGCTTTCTTT	CASRRTGMNTEAFF
many	TRBD2	TRBV12-5	TRBJ2-1	TGTGCTAGTGGCCTCGGACTAGCGGGACCCTACAATGAGCAGTTCTTC	CASGLGLAGPYNEQFF
-	-	TRBV7-2	TRBJ2-3	TGTGCCAGCAGCTCCTTTTGGGCCAGCCAAGAGACCCAGTACTTT	CASSSFWASQETQYF
-	TRBD2	TRBV12-3/TRBV12-4	TRBJ2-4	TGTGCCAGCAGTTTAGAAGCTAGCGGGGTAGCCAAAAACATTCAGTACTTC	CASSLEASGVAKNIQYF
medium-sized	TRBD2	TRBV6-5	TRBJ2-7	TGTGCCAGCAGTTACGCGACTAGCGGGAGCTACGAGCAGTACTTC	CASSYATSGSYEQYF
few	-	TRBV4-1	TRBJ2-1	TGTGCCAGCAGCCAAAACTCAAAGGGTCTCCGGCGTCGTCGGCATGAGCAGTTCTTC	CASSQNSKGLRRRRHEQFF
few	-	TRBV6-1	TRBJ2-7	TGTGCCAGCAGTCCCTACGGGGGCAATGAGCAGTACTTC	CASSPYGGNEQYF
-	-	TRBV11-1	TRBJ2-7	TGTGCCAGCAGCTTAGCGGGGACCAAATACGAGCAGTACTTC	CASSLAGTKYEQYF
few	TRBD1	TRBV4-1	TRBJ1-4	TGCGCCAGCAGCCCGGGACAGGGGGCAACTAATGAAAAACTGTTTTTT	CASSPGQGATNEKLFF
medium-sized	-	TRBV27	TRBJ2-2	TGTGCCAGCAGTTTGTCAAAATCGAACACCGGGGAGCTGTTTTTT	CASSLSKSNTGELFF
few	-	TRBV6-1	TRBJ2-1	TGTGCCAGCAGTGAAGCCCAGGAACCCTACAATGAGCAGTTCTTC	CASSEAQEPYNEQFF
-	TRBD2	TRBV20-1	TRBJ2-1	TGCAGTGCTCACACTAGCGGGAGTTTCTACAATGAGCAGTTCTTC	CSAHTSGSFYNEQFF
many	TRBD1	TRBV7-3	TRBJ2-3	TGTGCCAGCAGCCCTACAGGGGGCGGGGATACGCAGTATTTT	CASSPTGGGDTQYF
-	TRBD2	TRBV11-1	TRBJ2-7	TGTGCCAGCAGCTTCTCTGTTGGCGGGAGGGGGTACGAGCAGTACTTC	CASSFSVGGRGYEQYF
medium-sized	-	TRBV6-5	TRBJ2-3	TGTGCCAGCAGTTACCTCAGGGAATCAGATACGCAGTATTTT	CASSYLRESDTQYF
few	TRBD1	TRBV10-1	TRBJ2-7	TGCGCCAGCAGTCCCGGGACAGCTTCCTACGAGCAGTACTTC	CASSPGTASYEQYF
medium-sized	-	TRBV27	TRBJ2-5	TGTGCCAGCAGTGGGTTCCAAGAGACCCAGTACTTC	CASSGFQETQYF
few	-	TRBV3-1	TRBJ2-5	TGTGCCAGCAGCCAAAGCCGAACAAGCGGTGGGGAGACCCAGTACTTC	CASSQSRTSGGETQYF
few	TRBD2	TRBV6-6	TRBJ2-1	TGTGCCAGCAGGAAGACTAGCGGGAGGGACTCCTACAATGAGCAGTTCTTC	CASRKTSGRDSYNEQFF
-	TRBD2	TRBV12-3/TRBV12-4	TRBJ2-1	TGTGCCAGCAGTTTAGGACTAGCGGGAGATGAGCAGTTCTTC	CASSLGLAGDEQFF
-	TRBD1	TRBV12-3/TRBV12-4	TRBJ1-4	TGTGCCAGCAGCCCCGGGGACAGGTCGAATGAAAAACTGTTTTTT	CASSPGDRSNEKLFF